This T cell receptor beta chain was captured in a study of beta chain features in type 1 diabetes (dated by TCRdb to between 2017 and 2018). Concerning the study at large: Mean age, gender distribution, total cell number and subset yield did not differ between patients and healthy donors. Regulatory and stem cell-like memory subsets were obtained from only 8 patients and roughly 8 healthy donors, while naive and central memory subsets were obtained from all 30 or so donors. A total of under 120,000,000 sorted cells were examined across all samples, and RNA yield correlated strongly with the number of cells per subset. In the study, recently diagnosed type 1 diabetes patients and matched healthy donors were compared on the TCRB repertoires of their sorted circulating CD4+ T cell subsets. The full study reports these points: Because small numbers of individuals were included in the HLA sub-analyses, any influence of HLA type on TCRB rearrangement was left unresolved. Because cDNA was sequenced instead of genomic DNA, highly expressing activated cells could be over-represented, though the groups showed no difference in activation or CD3 levels. At VDJ recombination sites, patients with type 1 diabetes made fewer insertions and deleted more nucleotides, a pattern implying thymic rearrangement abnormalities. Naive, central memory and regulatory TCRB repertoires appeared to be more alike among patients than among healthy donors. A moderate but significant shortening of TCRB CDR3 length was observed in type 1 diabetes patients in all four CD4+ subsets. Shorter templates might have been favored by PCR, but patient and control samples were amplified and corrected together, so both groups would have been affected equally by any skew.

Each donor gave one peripheral blood draw, averaging roughly 120 mL, which was collected into heparinised tubes. A BD FACSAria II and a panel including CD45RO, CCR7, CD25, CD127, CD95 and CD27 were used to sort naive, central memory, regulatory and stem cell-like memory CD4+ T cells. All sorted populations exceeded 98% purity. PBMCs were isolated right away by Lymphoprep density gradient centrifugation and were stained directly, without culture. So that batch effects would be minimized, each experiment stained and sorted samples in pairs, pairing one healthy donor with one patient. All of the isolated RNA was reverse transcribed with the High Capacity cDNA Reverse Transcription Kit, so expressed TCRB transcripts were sequenced. Deep immunoSEQ sequencing was applied to naive, central memory and regulatory T cell samples, giving an average of roughly 3.6 million total reads per sample. After sorted cells were lysed in RLT buffer, RNA was extracted with DNase-treated RNeasy Micro or Mini kits, with the choice depending on cell number. Each cell subset was processed on its own to prevent cross-contamination, while patient and healthy donor samples were processed together. The immunoSEQ multiplex PCR was used to amplify TCRB sequences from cDNA, yielding 87-bp fragments that span the CDR3 region. Sequencing of the amplicons was performed on the Illumina HiSeq platform. In the source study's methods: PCR bias was corrected computationally using synthetic template baselines, and reads within Hamming distance 2 were collapsed, with unmergeable singletons discarded. Reads were aligned against IMGT so that V, D and J genes, CDR3 length and insertions or deletions at six rearrangement sites could be assigned. Within each subset, clonotype counts were normalized to sorted cell number, and only after that were true diversity and Gini coefficients computed with the tcR R package. The overlap coefficient, calculated on TCRB nucleotide sequences, was used to measure repertoire sharing. Out-of-frame TCRB sequences from naive cells were analyzed to stand in for the pre-selection repertoire. The table comes from immuneACCESS by way of TCRdb, which keeps in-frame sequences with V and J called. Part of the clones is missing from these tables; in studies checked, under half for an unresolved V gene and the rest for unknown reasons. That table gives V, J and clone size, and the DNA gave D and trimming. The sample table contains 810,000 or so clones; only one count was recorded for roughly 16% of them. The top ten hold roughly 0.025% of the sample.

This clone has more than one count but fewer than ten. The target of this receptor is not known. No base qualities exist here, and no much larger clone lies one base off it. The same CDR3 also results from other DNA sequences found in this sample. Inclusive of the bounding cysteine and phenylalanine, the CDR3 is 16 residues long. Kept here is only the CDR3 DNA, which spans 48 bases and is read in frame from base 1. The CDR1 and CDR2 encoded by the germline V gene are LGHNA and YNFKEQ. Trimming takes 1 base off V and 0 bases off J; junction bases not matched to a gene: 2. In this chain, TRBV4-2 is recombined with TRBJ2-3, with 9 central nucleotides matching TRBD2. The receptor was derived from a woman aged 18-30 years in good health. Sequencing input: naive CD4+ T cells from blood. The intended sense of this specimen's cell subset or site label: true naive CD4+ T cells. The nucleotide sequence is TGTGCCAGCAGCCAAGGGACTAGCGAGAGCACAGATACGCAGTATTTT. This encodes CASSQGTSESTDTQYF.